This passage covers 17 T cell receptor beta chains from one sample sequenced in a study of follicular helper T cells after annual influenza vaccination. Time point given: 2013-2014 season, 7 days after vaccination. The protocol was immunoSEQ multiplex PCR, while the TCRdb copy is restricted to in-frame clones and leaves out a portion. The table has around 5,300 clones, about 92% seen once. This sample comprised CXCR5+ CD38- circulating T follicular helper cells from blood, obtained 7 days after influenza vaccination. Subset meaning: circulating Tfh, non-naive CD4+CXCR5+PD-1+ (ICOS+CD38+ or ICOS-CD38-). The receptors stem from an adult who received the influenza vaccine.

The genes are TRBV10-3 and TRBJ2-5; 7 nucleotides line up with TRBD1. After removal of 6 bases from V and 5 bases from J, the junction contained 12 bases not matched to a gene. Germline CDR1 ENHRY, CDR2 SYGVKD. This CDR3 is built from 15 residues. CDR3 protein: CAIRETGTESETQYF. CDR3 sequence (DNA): TGTGCCATCAGAGAGACCGGGACAGAATCTGAGACCCAGTACTTC.

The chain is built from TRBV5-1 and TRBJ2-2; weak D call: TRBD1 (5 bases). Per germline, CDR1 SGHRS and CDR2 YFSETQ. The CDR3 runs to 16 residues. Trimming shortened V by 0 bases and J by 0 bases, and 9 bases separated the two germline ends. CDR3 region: CASSLVGQTNTGELFF. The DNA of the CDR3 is TGCGCCAGCAGCTTGGTGGGGCAGACGAACACCGGGGAGCTGTTTTTT.

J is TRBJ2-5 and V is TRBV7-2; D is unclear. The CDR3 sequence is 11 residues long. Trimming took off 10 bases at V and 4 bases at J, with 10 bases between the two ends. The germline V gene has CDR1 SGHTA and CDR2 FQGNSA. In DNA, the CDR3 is TGTGCCACGAGCGCCGCAGAGACCCAGTACTTC. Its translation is CATSAAETQYF.

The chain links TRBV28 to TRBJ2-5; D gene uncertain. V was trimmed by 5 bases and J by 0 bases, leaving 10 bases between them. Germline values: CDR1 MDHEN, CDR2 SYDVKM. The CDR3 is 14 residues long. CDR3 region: CASSPPTYQETQYF. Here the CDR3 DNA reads TGTGCCAGCAGTCCGCCGACATACCAAGAGACCCAGTACTTC.

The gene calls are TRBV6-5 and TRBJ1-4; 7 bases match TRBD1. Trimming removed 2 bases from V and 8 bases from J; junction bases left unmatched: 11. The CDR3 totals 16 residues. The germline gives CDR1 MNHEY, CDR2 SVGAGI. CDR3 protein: CASSYGGGTVVEKLFF. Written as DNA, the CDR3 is TGTGCCAGCAGTTACGGAGGCGGGACAGTGGTAGAAAAACTGTTTTTT.

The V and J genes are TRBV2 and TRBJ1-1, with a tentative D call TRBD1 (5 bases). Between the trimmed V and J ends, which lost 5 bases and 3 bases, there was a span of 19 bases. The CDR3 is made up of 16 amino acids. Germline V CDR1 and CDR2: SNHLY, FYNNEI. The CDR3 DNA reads TGTGCCAGCAGTACGGGCCCAGCGGGGGGGGACACTGAAGCTTTCTTT. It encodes CASSTGPAGGDTEAFF.

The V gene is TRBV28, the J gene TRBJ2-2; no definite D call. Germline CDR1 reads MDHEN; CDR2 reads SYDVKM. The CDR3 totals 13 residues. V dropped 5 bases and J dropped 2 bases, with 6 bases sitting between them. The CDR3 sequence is CASSPFNTGELFF. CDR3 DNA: TGTGCCAGCAGTCCGTTTAACACCGGGGAGCTGTTTTTT. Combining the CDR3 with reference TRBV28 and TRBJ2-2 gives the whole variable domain DVKVTQSSRYLVKRTGEKVFLECVQDMDHENMFWYRQDPGLGLRLIYFSYDVKMKEKGDIPEGYSVSREKKERFSLILESASTNQTSMYLCASSPFNTGELFFGEGSRLTVL.

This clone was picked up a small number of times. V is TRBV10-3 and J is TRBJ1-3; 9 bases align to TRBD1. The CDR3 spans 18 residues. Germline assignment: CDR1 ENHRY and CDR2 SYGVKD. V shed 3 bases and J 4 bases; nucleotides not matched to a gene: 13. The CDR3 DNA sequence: TGTGCCATCAGTGACAGGGACAGGGCTTCGTTATCCGGAAACACCATATATTTT. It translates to CAISDRDRASLSGNTIYF.

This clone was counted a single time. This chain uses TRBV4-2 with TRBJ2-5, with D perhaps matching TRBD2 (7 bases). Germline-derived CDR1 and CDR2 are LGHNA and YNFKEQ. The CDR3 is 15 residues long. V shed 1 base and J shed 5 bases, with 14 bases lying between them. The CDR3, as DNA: TGTGCCAGCAGCCAAGGGTCGGGGGGCAGGGAGACCCAGTACTTC. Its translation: CASSQGSGGRETQYF.

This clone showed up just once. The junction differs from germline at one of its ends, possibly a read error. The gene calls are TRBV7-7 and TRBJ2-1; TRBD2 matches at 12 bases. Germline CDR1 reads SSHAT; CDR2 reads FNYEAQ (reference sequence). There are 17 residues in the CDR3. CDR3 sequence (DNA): TGTGCTAGCAGCCCACGGACTAGCGGGACCCCCTACAATGAGCAGTTCTTC. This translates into CASSPRTSGTPYNEQFF.

The CDR3 reads CASSFMGQATGETQYF. CDR3 coding DNA: TGTGCCAGCAGTTTTATGGGACAGGCTACCGGGGAGACCCAGTACTTC. The chain carries TRBV28 and TRBJ2-5, with TRBD1 identical over 8 bases. The CDR3 length is 16 residues. The V gene end was trimmed by 3 bases and the J gene end by 5 bases; junction bases not matched to a gene: 11. Looked up from germline, CDR1 is MDHEN and CDR2 is SYDVKM.

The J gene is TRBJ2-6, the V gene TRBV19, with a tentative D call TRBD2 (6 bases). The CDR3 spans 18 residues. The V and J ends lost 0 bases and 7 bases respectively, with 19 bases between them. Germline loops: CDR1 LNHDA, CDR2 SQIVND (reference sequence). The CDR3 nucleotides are TGTGCCAGTAGTATAGAGGGCAGTTTAAGGAGGGGAGCCAACGTCCTGACTTTC. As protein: CASSIEGSLRRGANVLTF.

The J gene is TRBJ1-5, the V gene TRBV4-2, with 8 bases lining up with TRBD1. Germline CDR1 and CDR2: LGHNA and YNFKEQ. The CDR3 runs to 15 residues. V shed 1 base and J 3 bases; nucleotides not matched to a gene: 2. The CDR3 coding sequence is TGTGCCAGCAGCCAAGGACAGGGGTACAATCAGCCCCAGCATTTT. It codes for CASSQGQGYNQPQHF.

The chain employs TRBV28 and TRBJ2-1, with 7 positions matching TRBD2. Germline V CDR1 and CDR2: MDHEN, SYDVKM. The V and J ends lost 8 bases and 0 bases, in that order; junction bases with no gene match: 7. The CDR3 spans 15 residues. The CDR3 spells CASPPQRGSYNEQFF. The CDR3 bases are TGTGCCAGCCCTCCCCAGCGGGGCTCCTACAATGAGCAGTTCTTC.

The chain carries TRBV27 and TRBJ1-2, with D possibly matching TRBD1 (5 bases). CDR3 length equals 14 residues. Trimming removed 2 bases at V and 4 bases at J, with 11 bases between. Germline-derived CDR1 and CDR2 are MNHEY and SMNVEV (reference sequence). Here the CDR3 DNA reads TGTGCCAGCAGTTTAGGGGCAGGGTCCTATGGCTACACCTTC. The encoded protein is CASSLGAGSYGYTF.

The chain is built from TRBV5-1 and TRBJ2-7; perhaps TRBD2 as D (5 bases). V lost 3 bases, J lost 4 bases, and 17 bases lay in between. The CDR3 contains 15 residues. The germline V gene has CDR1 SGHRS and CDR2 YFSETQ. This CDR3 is CASSSKGSGAYEQYF. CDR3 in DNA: TGCGCCAGCAGCTCCAAGGGAAGCGGAGCTTACGAGCAGTACTTC.

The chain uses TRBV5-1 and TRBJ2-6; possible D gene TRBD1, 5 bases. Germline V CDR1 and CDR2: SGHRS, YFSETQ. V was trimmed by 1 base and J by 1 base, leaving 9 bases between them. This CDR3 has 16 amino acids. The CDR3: CASSLLAGSGANVLTF. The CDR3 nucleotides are TGCGCCAGCAGCTTGCTGGCAGGGTCTGGGGCCAACGTCCTGACTTTC.